The clone carrying this T cell receptor (beta chain) was detected once. V lost 1 base, J lost 3 bases, and 8 bases stayed unmatched. This CDR3 region has 16 residues. Germline V gives CDR1 SGHRS, CDR2 YFSETQ. The sample originates from a study of blood T cell repertoires in COVID-19. Background on the study: Donors in the United States, Italy and Spain gave samples during acute or convalescent COVID-19. The cDNA or gDNA used as material had been derived from T cells, B-cell-depleted T cells, or PBMCs.

One Seattle source followed patients from active infection through their disease course. In the authors' methods: From reference gene primer amplification, estimates of nucleated cell counts were derived. TCRdb keeps only in-frame clones here, not all; method: immunoSEQ multiplex PCR. V, J and clone size are taken as reported in that table, and D and trimming were inferred from the DNA itself. The sample includes around 300,000 clones, less than 90% seen only once; the top ten take roughly 13%. The specimen sequenced was peripheral blood. The chain combines TRBV5-1 with TRBJ2-3; 7 bases are a match to TRBD2. This receptor was identified in a woman in her sixties or seventies with COVID-19, enrolled during active disease. CDR3 amino acids: CASSLLSGVNTDTQYF. The CDR3 DNA is TGCGCCAGCAGCTTGCTAAGCGGGGTTAATACAGATACGCAGTATTTT.